This paragraph reports one T cell receptor beta chain. Original handling: Amplification of reference gene primers was used by the study to estimate nucleated cell counts. Sequencing used immunoSEQ multiplex PCR; TCRdb keeps in-frame clones, though not all of them. V and J calls and clone size come straight from that table; D and trimming were deduced from the DNA. The sample consists of 270,000 or so clones, over 70% of them appearing once. This sample was taken from a study of blood T cell repertoires in COVID-19. Trimming at V came to 6 bases and at J to 3 bases, leaving 8 bases not matched to a gene. The CDR3 contains 15 residues. Germline V gene sequence: CDR1 MNHEY, CDR2 SVGEGT.

This sequence was found in a human donor in a cohort sampled during active COVID-19. Sequences were obtained from peripheral blood. The chain recombines TRBV6-2 or TRBV6-3 with TRBJ2-7, with 10 bases aligning to TRBD2. The CDR3 is CASSTVAGGNYEQYF. The CDR3 coding sequence is TGTGCCAGCAGCACCGTAGCGGGAGGAAACTACGAGCAGTACTTC.